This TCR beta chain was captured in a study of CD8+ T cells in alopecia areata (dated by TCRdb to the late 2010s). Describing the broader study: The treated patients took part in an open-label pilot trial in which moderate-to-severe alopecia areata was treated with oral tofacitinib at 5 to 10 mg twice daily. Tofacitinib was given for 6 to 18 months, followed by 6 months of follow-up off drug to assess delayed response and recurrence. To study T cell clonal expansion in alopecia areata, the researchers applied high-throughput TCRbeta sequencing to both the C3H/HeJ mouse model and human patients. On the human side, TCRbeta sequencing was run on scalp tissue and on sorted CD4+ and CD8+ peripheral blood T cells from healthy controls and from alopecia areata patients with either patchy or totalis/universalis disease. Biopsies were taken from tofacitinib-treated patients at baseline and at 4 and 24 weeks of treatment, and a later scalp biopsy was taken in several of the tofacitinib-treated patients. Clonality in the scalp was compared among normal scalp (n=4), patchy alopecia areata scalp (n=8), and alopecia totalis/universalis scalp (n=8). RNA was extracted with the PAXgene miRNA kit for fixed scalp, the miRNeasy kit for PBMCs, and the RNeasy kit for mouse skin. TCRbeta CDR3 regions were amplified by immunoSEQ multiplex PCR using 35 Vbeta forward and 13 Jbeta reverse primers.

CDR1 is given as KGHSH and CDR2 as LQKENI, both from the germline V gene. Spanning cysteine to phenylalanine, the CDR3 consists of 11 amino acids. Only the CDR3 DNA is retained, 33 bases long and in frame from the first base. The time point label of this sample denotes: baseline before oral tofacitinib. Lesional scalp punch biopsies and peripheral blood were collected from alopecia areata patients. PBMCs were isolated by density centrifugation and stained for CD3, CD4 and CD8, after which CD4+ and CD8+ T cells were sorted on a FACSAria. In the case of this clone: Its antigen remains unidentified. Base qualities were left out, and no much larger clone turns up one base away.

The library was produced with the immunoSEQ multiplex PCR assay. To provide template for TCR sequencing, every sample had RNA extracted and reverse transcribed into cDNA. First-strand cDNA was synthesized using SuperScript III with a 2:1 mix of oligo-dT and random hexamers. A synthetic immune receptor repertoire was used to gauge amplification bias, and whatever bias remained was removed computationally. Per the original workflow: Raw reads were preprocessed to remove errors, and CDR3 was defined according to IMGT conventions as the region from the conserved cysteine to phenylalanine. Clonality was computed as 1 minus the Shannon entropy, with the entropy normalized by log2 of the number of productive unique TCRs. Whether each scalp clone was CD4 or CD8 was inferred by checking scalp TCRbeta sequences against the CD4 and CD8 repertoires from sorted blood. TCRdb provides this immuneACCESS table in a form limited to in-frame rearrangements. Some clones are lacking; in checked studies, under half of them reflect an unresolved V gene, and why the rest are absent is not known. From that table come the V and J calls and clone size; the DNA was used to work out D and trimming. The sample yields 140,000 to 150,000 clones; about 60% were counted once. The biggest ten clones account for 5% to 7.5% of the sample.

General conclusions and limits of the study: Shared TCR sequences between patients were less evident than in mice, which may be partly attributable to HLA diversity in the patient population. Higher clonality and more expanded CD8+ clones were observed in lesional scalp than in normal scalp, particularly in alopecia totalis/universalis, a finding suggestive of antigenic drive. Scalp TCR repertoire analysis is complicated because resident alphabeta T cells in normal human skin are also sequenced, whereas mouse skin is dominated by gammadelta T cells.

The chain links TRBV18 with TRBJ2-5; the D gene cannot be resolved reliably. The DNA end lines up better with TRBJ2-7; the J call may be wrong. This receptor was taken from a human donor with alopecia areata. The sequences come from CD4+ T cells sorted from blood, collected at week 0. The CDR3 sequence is CASSPNYEQYF. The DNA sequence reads TGTGCCAGCTCACCCAACTACGAGCAGTACTTC.